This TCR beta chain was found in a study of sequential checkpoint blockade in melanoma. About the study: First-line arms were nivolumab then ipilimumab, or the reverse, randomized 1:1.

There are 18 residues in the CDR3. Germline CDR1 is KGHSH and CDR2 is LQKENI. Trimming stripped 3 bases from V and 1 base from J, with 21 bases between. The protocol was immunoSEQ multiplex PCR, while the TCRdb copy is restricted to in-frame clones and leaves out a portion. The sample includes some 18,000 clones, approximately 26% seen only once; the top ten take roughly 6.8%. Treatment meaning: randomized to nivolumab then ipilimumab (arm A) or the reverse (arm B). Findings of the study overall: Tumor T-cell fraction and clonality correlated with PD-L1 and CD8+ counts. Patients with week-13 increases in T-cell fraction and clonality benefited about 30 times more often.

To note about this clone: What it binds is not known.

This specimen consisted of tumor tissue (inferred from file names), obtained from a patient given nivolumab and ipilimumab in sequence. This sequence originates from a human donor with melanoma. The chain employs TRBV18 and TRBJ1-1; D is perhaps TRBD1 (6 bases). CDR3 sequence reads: CASSPTAGGSATNTEAFF. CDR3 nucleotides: TGTGCCAGCTCACCCACGGCCGGGGGCTCAGCGACGAACACTGAAGCTTTCTTT. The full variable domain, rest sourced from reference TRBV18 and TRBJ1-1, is NAGVMQNPRHLVRRRGQEARLRCSPMKGHSHVYWYRQLPEEGLKFMVYLQKENIIDESGMPKERFSAEFPKEGPSILRIQQVVRGDSAAYFCASSPTAGGSATNTEAFFGQGTRLTVV.